This T cell receptor beta chain was sequenced during a study of human T cells and chemical hapten exposure. V shed 0 bases and J shed 11 bases, with 12 bases lying between them. The CDR3 runs to 13 residues. The germline gives CDR1 SGHTA, CDR2 FQGNSA. Time point of the sample: healthy volunteer bleed at 2 weeks. From whole blood left unfractionated, total RNA was extracted. TCRdb used MiXCR to reprocess the RACE reads, holding one entry per CDR3 protein. The sample contains roughly 30,000 distinct CDR3 sequences, 7% to 8.5% of which appear only once. This clonotype is medium-sized (0.01 to 0.1%) in the sample.

The rearrangement links TRBV7-2 to TRBJ2-3; maybe TRBD2 (5 bases). The sample comprised whole blood. The receptor was derived from a human donor in good health. Some clones in this sample may be carry-over from other donors' samples. The CDR3 loop is CASSLARTPGQYF. DNA of the CDR3: TGTGCCAGCAGCTTAGCCCGGACTCCTGGGCAGTATTTT.